The T cell receptor (beta chain) under discussion was sequenced for a study of shared clonotypes between healthy human individuals. Study-level results: A reduction in generation probabilities was seen for non-shared clonotypes relative to those shared by all four donors.

As for this clone: Antigen unknown.

Between the trimmed V and J ends, which lost 2 bases and 3 bases, there was a span of 8 bases. Germline-derived CDR1 and CDR2 are WSHSY and SAAADI. The CDR3 length is 13 residues. TCRdb's table, derived via immunoSEQ multiplex PCR, lists solely in-frame clones and lacks some. This table holds 2 million to 2.5 million clones, 85% to 95% found once. The sample consisted of naive CD4+ T cells from PBMCs. As to subset: CD45RA+ positively selected. V is TRBV10-2 and J is TRBJ2-7; D is undetermined. The clonotype originates from a young man in good health. Some clones in this sample may be carry-over from other donors' samples. In DNA, the CDR3 is TGCGCCAGCAGTGAGGAGACGCACTACGAGCAGTACTTC. It codes for CASSEETHYEQYF.